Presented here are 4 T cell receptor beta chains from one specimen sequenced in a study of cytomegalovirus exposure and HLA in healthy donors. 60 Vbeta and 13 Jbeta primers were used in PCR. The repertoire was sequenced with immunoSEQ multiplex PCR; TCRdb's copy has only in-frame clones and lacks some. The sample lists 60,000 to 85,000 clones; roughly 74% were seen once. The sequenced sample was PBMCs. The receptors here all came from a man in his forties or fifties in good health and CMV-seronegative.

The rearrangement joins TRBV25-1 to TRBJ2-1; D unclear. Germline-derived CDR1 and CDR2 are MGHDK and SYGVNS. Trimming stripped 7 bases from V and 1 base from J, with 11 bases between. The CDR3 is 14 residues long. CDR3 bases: TGTGCCAGCATTGCGGAAAATTCCTACAATGAGCAGTTCTTC. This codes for CASIAENSYNEQFF.

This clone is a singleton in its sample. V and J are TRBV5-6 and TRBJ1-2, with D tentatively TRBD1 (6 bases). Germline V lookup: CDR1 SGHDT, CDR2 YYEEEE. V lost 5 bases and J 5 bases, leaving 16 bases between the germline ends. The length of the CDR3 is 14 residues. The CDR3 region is CASSLSGHNYGYTF. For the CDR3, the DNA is TGTGCCAGCAGTTTGTCGGGACACAATTATGGCTACACCTTC.

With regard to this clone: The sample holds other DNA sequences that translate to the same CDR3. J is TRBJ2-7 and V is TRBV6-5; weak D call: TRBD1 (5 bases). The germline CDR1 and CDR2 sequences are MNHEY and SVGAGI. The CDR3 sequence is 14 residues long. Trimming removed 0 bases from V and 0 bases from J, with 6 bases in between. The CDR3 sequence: CASSYSRGSYEQYF. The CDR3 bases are TGTGCCAGCAGTTACTCAAGGGGCTCCTACGAGCAGTACTTC.

The CDR3 DNA is TGTGCCAGTAGACGCTTAGCAGGGGGTAACACTGAAGCTTTCTTT. It is translated as CASRRLAGGNTEAFF. This chain connects TRBV19 to TRBJ1-1, with 7 bases matching TRBD1. CDR1 and CDR2 (germline): LNHDA, SQIVND (reference sequence). J was trimmed by 2 bases and V by 6 bases; bases with no gene match: 9. There are 15 residues in the CDR3. The full variable domain, its missing parts supplied by reference TRBV19 and TRBJ1-1, is DGGITQSPKYLFRKEGQNVTLSCEQNLNHDAMYWYRQDPGQGLRLIYYSQIVNDFQKGDIAEGYSVSREKKESFPLTVTSAQKNPTAFYLCASRRLAGGNTEAFFGQGTRLTVV.